The 11 T cell receptor beta chains below were found in one sample sequenced in a study of siplizumab effects on memory and regulatory T cells. Only in-frame clones appear in the TCRdb table, and some are missing; sequencing was by immunoSEQ multiplex PCR. This table has 100,000 or so clones, around 90% appearing once. The sample was non-Treg CD4+ T cells sorted from blood. These receptors all come from a human donor in good health.

This clone was detected a few times. V is TRBV30 and J is TRBJ1-1; weak D call: TRBD1 (5 bases). Germline V gene sequence: CDR1 GTSNPN, CDR2 SVGIG (reference sequence). This CDR3 has 13 amino acids. Deletions cut 1 base from V and 1 base from J, with 7 bases between. This chain's CDR3 is CAWSGQTNTEAFF. The CDR3 DNA follows: TGTGCCTGGAGTGGACAGACGAACACTGAAGCTTTCTTT.

The table lists this clone with a few counts. The chain employs TRBV30 and TRBJ1-3; no clear D gene. Looked up from germline, CDR1 is GTSNPN and CDR2 is SVGIG (reference sequence). V dropped 2 bases and J dropped 9 bases, with 5 bases sitting between them. The CDR3 extends over 10 amino acids. The DNA of the CDR3 is TGTGCCTGGAGTACCGGCACCATATATTTT. This codes for CAWSTGTIYF.

The V and J genes are TRBV19 and TRBJ2-1; 11 bases match TRBD1. Germline values: CDR1 LNHDA, CDR2 SQIVND (reference sequence). V lost 5 bases, J lost 7 bases, and 16 bases stayed unmatched. CDR3 length: 18 amino acids. The CDR3 is CASSVTITGTGGANEQFF. In DNA, the CDR3 is TGTGCCAGTAGTGTCACCATCACCGGGACAGGGGGGGCGAATGAGCAGTTCTTC.

The chain employs TRBV19 and TRBJ2-5, with TRBD2 matching 11 bases. This CDR3 has 15 amino acids. Trimming at V came to 3 bases and at J to 2 bases, leaving 2 bases not matched to a gene. Germline V gene data show CDR1 as LNHDA and CDR2 as SQIVND (reference sequence). The CDR3 protein is CASSMASGGQETQYF. The DNA of the CDR3 is TGTGCCAGTAGTATGGCTAGCGGGGGGCAAGAGACCCAGTACTTC. Together with reference TRBV19 and TRBJ2-5, the CDR3 gives the full variable domain: DGGITQSPKYLFRKEGQNVTLSCEQNLNHDAMYWYRQDPGQGLRLIYYSQIVNDFQKGDIAEGYSVSREKKESFPLTVTSAQKNPTAFYLCASSMASGGQETQYFGPGTRLLVL.

V is TRBV4-1 and J is TRBJ1-1, with D unresolved. V lost 0 bases, J lost 4 bases, and 18 bases lay in between. The CDR3 is 17 residues long. Germline V gives CDR1 MGHRA, CDR2 YSYEKL. This CDR3 reads CASSQESGRTSRTEAFF. The CDR3 DNA reads TGCGCCAGCAGCCAAGAGAGTGGCAGGACCTCTCGCACTGAAGCTTTCTTT.

This clone was counted once. The chain recombines TRBV19 with TRBJ1-5; TRBD1 matches 9 bases. The CDR3 is 16 amino acids. Unmatched junction bases numbered 12, after V lost 5 bases and J lost 7 bases. Germline loops: CDR1 LNHDA, CDR2 SQIVND (reference sequence). CDR3 amino acids: CASSPRDRVLEQPQHF. The CDR3 DNA sequence: TGTGCCAGTAGTCCCCGGGACAGGGTGTTGGAGCAGCCCCAGCATTTT.

CDR3 amino acids: CASGLVSTADIFSQPQHF. Written as DNA, the CDR3 is TGTGCTAGTGGTTTGGTATCCACGGCAGATATTTTCAGTCAGCCCCAGCATTTT. V usage is TRBV12-5 and J usage is TRBJ1-5; the D is unclear. CDR3 length: 18 amino acids. CDR1 and CDR2 from the germline V gene are LGHNT and FRNRAP. Deletions cut 0 bases from V and 6 bases from J, with 21 bases between.

The gene calls are TRBV30 and TRBJ2-7; 7 nucleotides match TRBD1. Trimming removed 0 bases from V and 5 bases from J; junction bases left unmatched: 7. The CDR3 loop spans 14 amino acids. The V gene's germline CDR1 is GTSNPN and CDR2 SVGIG (reference sequence). Here the CDR3 DNA reads TGTGCCTGGAGTGTACGGGCAGGGGGAGACGAGCAGTACTTC. Residues: CAWSVRAGGDEQYF. The complete variable domain, with remaining parts taken from reference TRBV30 and TRBJ2-7, reads SQTIHQWPATLVQPVGSPLSLECTVEGTSNPNLYWYRQAAGRGLQLLFYSVGIGQISSEVPQNLSASRPQDRQFILSSKKLLLSDSGFYLCAWSVRAGGDEQYFGPGTRLTVT.

This clone was recorded once. The chain recombines TRBV6-4 with TRBJ2-2; no clear D gene. Per the germline V gene, CDR1 is MRHNA and CDR2 is SNTAGT. The CDR3 length is 14 residues. Between the trimmed V and J ends, which lost 1 base and 5 bases, there was a span of 8 bases. The CDR3 reads CASSDFGYTGELFF. The CDR3, as DNA: TGTGCCAGCAGTGACTTCGGGTATACCGGGGAGCTGTTTTTT.

The genes are TRBV19 and TRBJ2-1; 12 bases are a match to TRBD2. The CDR3 contains 13 residues. CDR1 and CDR2 (germline): LNHDA, SQIVND (reference sequence). Trimming at V came to 10 bases and at J to 7 bases, leaving 5 bases not matched to a gene. The CDR3 is CATGLAGSNEQFF. The CDR3 DNA reads TGTGCCACCGGACTAGCGGGAAGTAATGAGCAGTTCTTC.

The chain joins TRBV7-2 to TRBJ2-5; TRBD1 aligns across 10 bases. The CDR3 contains 15 residues. Per germline, CDR1 SGHTA and CDR2 FQGNSA. V dropped 1 base and J dropped 5; count of bases not matched to a gene: 4. The CDR3 region has the DNA TGTGCCAGCAGCTTAGAGACAGGGGGCTTCGAGACCCAGTACTTC. Residues: CASSLETGGFETQYF. The variable domain in full, with the rest retrieved from reference TRBV7-2 and TRBJ2-5, is GAGVSQSPSNKVTEKGKDVELRCDPISGHTALYWYRQSLGQGLEFLIYFQGNSAPDKSGLPSDRFSAERTGGSVSTLTIQRTQQEDSAVYLCASSLETGGFETQYFGPGTRLLVL.